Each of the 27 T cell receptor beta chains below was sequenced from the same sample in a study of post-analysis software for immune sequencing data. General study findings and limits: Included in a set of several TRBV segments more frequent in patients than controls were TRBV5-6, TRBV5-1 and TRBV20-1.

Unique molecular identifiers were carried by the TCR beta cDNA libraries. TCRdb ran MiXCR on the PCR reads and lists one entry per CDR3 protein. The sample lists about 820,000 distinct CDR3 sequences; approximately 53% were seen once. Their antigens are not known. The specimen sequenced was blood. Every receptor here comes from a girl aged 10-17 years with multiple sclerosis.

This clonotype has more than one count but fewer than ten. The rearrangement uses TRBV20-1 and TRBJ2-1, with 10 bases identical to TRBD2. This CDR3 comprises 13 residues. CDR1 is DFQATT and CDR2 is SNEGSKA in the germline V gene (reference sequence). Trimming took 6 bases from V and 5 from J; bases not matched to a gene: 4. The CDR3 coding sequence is TGCAGTGCGTGGACTAGCGGCAACAATGAGCAGTTCTTC. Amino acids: CSAWTSGNNEQFF.

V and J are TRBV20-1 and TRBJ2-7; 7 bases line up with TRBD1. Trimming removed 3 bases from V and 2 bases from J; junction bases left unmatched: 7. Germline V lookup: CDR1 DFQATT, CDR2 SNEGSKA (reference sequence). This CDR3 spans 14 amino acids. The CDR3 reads CSARPNRGPYEQYF. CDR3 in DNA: TGCAGTGCTAGGCCAAACAGGGGCCCCTACGAGCAGTACTTC.

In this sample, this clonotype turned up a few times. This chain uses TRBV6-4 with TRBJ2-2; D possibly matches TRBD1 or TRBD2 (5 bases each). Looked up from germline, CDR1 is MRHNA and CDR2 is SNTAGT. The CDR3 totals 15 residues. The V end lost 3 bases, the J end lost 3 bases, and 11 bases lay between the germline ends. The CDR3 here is CASSESGTDTGELFF. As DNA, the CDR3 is TGTGCCAGCAGTGAGTCGGGGACCGACACCGGGGAGCTGTTTTTT.

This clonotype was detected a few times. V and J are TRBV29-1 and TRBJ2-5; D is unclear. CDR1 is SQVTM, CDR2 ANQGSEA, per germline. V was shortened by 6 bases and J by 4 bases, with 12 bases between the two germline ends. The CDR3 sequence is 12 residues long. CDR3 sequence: CSVTNPLETQYF. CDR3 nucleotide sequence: TGCAGCGTCACCAACCCTCTAGAGACCCAGTACTTC.

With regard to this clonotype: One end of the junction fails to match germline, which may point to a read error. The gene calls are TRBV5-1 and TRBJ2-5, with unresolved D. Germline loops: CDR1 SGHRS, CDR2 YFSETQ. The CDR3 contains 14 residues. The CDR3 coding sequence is TGCGTCAGCAGCTTGGGCAGCGCGGTGGAGACCCAGTACTTC. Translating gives CVSSLGSAVETQYF.

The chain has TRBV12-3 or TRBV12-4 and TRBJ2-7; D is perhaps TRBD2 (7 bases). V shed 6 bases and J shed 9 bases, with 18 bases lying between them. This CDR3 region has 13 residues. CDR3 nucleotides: TGTGCCAGCAGGTTCGGGGGGCTGGTCGGGCAGTACTTC. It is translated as CASRFGGLVGQYF.

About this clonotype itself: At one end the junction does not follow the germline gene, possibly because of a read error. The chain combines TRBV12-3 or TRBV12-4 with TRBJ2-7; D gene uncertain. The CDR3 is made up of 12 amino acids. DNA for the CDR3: TGTCCCAGCAGTTCCGTTAAGGACCCCCAGTACTTC. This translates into CPSSSVKDPQYF.

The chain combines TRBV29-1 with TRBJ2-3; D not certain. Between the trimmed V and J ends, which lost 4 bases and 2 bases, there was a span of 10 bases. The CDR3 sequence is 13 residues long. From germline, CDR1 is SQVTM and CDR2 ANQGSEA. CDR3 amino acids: CSVGPRHTDTQYF. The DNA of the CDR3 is TGCAGCGTTGGACCTAGACACACAGATACGCAGTATTTT.

The CDR3 DNA reads as TGTGCCAGCAGACTAGCGGGCCACTACAATGAGCAGTTCTTC. Its protein product is CASRLAGHYNEQFF. The chain joins TRBV6-5 to TRBJ2-1; 9 bases line up with TRBD2. The CDR3 has 14 amino acids. V was pared by 6 bases and J by 3 bases, with 3 bases of the junction left unmatched. Germline lookup yields CDR1 MNHEY and CDR2 SVGAGI.

The CDR3 sequence is CASSYSEKETQYF. CDR3 nucleotide sequence: TGTGCCAGCAGTTACTCGGAGAAGGAGACCCAGTACTTC. The chain uses TRBV6-5 and TRBJ2-7; D is unresolved. The J call could be wrong; TRBJ2-5 is a better fit for the DNA end. The CDR3 runs 13 residues. Germline CDR1 reads MNHEY; CDR2 reads SVGAGI.

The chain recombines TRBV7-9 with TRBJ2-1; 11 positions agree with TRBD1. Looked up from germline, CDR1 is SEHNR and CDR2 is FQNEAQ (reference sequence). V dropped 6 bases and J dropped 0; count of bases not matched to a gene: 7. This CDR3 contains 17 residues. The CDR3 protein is CASRRGQGASSYNEQFF. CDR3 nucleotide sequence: TGTGCCAGCAGGCGAGGACAGGGGGCTAGCTCCTACAATGAGCAGTTCTTC.

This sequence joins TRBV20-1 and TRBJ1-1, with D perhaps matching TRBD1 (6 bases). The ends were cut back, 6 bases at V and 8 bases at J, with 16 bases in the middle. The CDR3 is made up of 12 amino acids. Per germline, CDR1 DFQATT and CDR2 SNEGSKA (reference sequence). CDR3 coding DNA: TGCAGTGCCCTCTGGACTACAGGGGAAGCTTTCTTT. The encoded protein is CSALWTTGEAFF.

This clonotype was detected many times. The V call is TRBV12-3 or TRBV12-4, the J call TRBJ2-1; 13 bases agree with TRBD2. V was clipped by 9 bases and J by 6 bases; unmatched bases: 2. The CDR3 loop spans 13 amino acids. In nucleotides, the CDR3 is TGTGCCAGTAGGACTAGCGGGGGCAATGAGCAGTTCTTC. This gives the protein CASRTSGGNEQFF.

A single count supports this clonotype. The CDR3 region is CASSEALPGTSDGNEQFF. CDR3 sequence (DNA): TGTGCCAGCAGTGAAGCGTTACCCGGGACTAGCGATGGTAATGAGCAGTTCTTC. The chain combines TRBV2 with TRBJ2-1; 10 positions agree with TRBD2. The CDR3 is 18 amino acids. Trimming removed 0 bases from V and 7 bases from J; junction bases left unmatched: 12. CDR1 SNHLY and CDR2 FYNNEI come from the germline V gene.

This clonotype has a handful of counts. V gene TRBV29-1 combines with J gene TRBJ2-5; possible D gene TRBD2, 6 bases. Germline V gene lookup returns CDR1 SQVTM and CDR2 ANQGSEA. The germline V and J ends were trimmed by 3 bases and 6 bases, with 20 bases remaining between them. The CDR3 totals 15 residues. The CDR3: CSVDIIWRVEKTQYF. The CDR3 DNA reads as TGCAGCGTTGACATAATCTGGAGGGTAGAAAAGACCCAGTACTTC.

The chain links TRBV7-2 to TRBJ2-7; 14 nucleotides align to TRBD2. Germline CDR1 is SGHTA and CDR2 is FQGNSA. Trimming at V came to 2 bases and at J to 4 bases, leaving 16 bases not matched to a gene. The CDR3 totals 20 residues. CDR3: CASSLRGVSGTSGRTYEQYF. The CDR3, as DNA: TGTGCCAGCAGCTTAAGGGGGGTATCAGGGACTAGCGGGAGAACGTACGAGCAGTACTTC. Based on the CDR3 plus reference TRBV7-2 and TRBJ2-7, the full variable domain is GAGVSQSPSNKVTEKGKDVELRCDPISGHTALYWYRQSLGQGLEFLIYFQGNSAPDKSGLPSDRFSAERTGGSVSTLTIQRTQQEDSAVYLCASSLRGVSGTSGRTYEQYFGPGTRLTVT.

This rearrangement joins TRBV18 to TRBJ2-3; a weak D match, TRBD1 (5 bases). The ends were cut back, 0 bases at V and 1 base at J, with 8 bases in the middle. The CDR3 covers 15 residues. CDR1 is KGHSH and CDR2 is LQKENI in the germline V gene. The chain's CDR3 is CASSPPTRGTDTQYF. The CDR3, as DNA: TGTGCCAGCTCACCACCGACCAGGGGCACAGATACGCAGTATTTT.

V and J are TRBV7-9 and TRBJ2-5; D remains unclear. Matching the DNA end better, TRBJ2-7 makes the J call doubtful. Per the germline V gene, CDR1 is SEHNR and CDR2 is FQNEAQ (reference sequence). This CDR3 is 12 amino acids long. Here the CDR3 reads CASSAQFGEQYF. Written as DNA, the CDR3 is TGTGCCAGCAGCGCACAATTCGGCGAGCAGTACTTC.

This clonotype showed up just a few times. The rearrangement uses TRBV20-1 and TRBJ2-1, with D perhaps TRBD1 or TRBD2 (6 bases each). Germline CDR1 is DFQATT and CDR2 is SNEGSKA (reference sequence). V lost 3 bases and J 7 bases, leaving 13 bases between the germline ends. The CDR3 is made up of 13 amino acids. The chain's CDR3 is CSASAGGGNEQFF. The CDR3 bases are TGCAGTGCTAGCGCCGGGGGCGGGAATGAGCAGTTCTTC.

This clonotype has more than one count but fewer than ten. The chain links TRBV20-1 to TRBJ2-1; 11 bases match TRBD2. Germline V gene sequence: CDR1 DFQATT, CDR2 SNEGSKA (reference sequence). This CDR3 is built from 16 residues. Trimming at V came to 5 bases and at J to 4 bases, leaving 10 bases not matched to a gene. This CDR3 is CSASRPSGGRYNEQFF. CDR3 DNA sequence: TGCAGTGCTTCAAGACCTAGCGGGGGGAGGTACAATGAGCAGTTCTTC.

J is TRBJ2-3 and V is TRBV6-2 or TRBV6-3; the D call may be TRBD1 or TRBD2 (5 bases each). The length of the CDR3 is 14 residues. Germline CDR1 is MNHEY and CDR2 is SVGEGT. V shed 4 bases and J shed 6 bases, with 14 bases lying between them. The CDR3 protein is CASSSGLRPDTQYF. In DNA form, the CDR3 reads TGTGCCAGCAGTTCGGGGCTAAGGCCGGATACGCAGTATTTT.

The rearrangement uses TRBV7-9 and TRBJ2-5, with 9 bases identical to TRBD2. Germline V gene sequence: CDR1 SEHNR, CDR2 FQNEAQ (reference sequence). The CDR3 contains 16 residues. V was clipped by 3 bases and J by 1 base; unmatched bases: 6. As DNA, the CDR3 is TGTGCCAGCAGCTTTGGGCTAGCGGGACCCCAAGAGACCCAGTACTTC. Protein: CASSFGLAGPQETQYF.

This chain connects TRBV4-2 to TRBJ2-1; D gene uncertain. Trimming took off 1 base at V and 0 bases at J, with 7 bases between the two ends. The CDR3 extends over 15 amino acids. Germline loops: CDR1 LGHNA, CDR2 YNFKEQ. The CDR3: CASSQVSSSYNEQFF. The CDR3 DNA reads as TGTGCCAGCAGCCAAGTATCGAGCTCCTACAATGAGCAGTTCTTC.

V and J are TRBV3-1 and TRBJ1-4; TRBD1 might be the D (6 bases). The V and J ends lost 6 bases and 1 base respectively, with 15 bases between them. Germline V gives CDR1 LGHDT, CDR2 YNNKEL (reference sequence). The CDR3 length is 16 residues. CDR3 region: CASRSRGGRTNEKLFF. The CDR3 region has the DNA TGTGCCAGCAGGTCCAGGGGAGGTCGAACTAATGAAAAACTGTTTTTT.

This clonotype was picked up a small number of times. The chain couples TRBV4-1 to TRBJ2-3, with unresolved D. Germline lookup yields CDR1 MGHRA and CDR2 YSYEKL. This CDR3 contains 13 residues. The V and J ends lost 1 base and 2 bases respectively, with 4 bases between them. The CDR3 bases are TGCGCCAGCAGCCAAGGGCCCACAGATACGCAGTATTTT. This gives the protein CASSQGPTDTQYF.

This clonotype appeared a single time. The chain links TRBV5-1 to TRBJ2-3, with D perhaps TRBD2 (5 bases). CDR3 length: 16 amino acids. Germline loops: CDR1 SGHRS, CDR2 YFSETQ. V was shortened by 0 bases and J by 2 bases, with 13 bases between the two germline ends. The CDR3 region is CASSLAEAEITDTQYF. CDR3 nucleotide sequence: TGCGCCAGCAGCTTGGCGGAAGCGGAAATCACAGATACGCAGTATTTT.

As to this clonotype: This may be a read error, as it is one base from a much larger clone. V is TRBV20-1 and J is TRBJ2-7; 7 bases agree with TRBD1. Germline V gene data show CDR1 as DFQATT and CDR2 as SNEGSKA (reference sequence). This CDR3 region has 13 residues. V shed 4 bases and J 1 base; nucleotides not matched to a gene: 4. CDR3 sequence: CSATGTESYEQYF. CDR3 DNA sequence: TGCAGTGCTACCGGGACAGAGTCCTACGAGCAGTACTTC.